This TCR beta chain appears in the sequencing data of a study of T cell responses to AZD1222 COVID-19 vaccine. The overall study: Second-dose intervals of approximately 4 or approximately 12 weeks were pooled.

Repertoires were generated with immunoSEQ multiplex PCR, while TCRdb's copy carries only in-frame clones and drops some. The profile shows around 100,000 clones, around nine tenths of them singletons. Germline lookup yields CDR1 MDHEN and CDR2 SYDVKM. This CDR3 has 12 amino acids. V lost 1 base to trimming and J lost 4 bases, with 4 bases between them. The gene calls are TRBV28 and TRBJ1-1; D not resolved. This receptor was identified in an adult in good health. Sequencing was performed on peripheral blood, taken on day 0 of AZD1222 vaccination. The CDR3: CASSLLATEAFF. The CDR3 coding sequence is TGTGCCAGCAGTTTATTGGCCACTGAAGCTTTCTTT.